This TCR beta chain was recorded in a study of post-analysis software for immune sequencing data (dated by TCRdb to between 2014 and 2017). About the investigation overall: Recorded disease courses included relapsing-remitting, secondary progressive and progressive-relapsing multiple sclerosis, with some patients lacking subtype annotation. Patient repertoires were compared against about a dozen previously published healthy control repertoires from donors aged roughly 6 to 27 years. A subset of samples was prepared in parallel using single-end sample barcoding, then pooled and co-amplified after Illumina adapter ligation.

About this clonotype itself: The antigen it recognizes is unknown. Qualities for individual bases were not recorded, and no much larger clone is one base off.

Preparation of the library involved PCR. Data came from an Illumina HiSeq 2500. To reduce PCR and sequencing biases, unique molecular identifiers were incorporated into the TCR beta cDNA libraries. Approximately 500,000 cDNA molecules were obtained for every 1 to 10 million input T cells, so each molecule roughly corresponded to one T cell. The patient libraries were prepared and sequenced using the same protocol as the earlier healthy control dataset. Samples belonging to the same batch were prepared together, multiplexed and sequenced on a shared HiSeq lane. The published analysis was carried out like this. Raw barcoded reads were processed with MIGEC, discarding single-read molecular identifier groups before consensus assembly and CDR3 extraction. Clonotype tables were post-analysed with VDJtools, normalizing diversity by down-sampling all datasets to the smallest sample size. In repertoire overlap clustering, CDR3 amino acid sequences, but not nucleotide sequences, were matched to correct batch-related cross-sample contamination. Through fastp at Q25 and MiXCR, TCRdb rebuilt clones from the public reads, retaining in-frame beta chains. Each record represents a unique CDR3 protein, reported with the most common genes and DNA among its rows. Here the V and J calls rest on TCRdb's processing, not on the authors' analysis. Across this sample there are some 500,000 distinct CDR3 sequences, with over 35% seen only once. About 12% of the sample lies in the top ten.

The study at large found these results: Significantly lower normalized Chao1 diversity was found in multiple sclerosis patients than in controls, suggesting substantial peripheral T-cell clonal expansion. Patients showed significantly higher frequencies than controls for a handful of TRBV segments, among them TRBV5-6, TRBV5-1 and TRBV20-1. When samples were clustered directly using the F measure, samples prepared in the same batch co-clustered strongly, which prompted a batch-effect correction. The multiple sclerosis patient group was slightly younger than the control group.

TCR beta repertoires were profiled from peripheral blood of roughly 13 young patients with multiple sclerosis to demonstrate the VDJtools post-analysis software. Multiple sclerosis patients were children and adolescents aged about 6 to 16 years. The CDR1 and CDR2 encoded by the germline V gene are SGHAT and FQNNGV. The CDR3, from cysteine to phenylalanine, totals 15 residues. The only DNA kept is the CDR3, 45 bases in frame from the first base. Relative to germline, V is 5 bases shorter and J is 4 bases shorter, with 18 bases between their ends. The sequencing sample was made of blood. Rearrangement joined TRBV11-2 to TRBJ2-7; the D region possibly corresponds to TRBD1 (5 bases align). This TCR came from a girl aged 10 to 17 with multiple sclerosis. DNA sequence: TGTGCCAGCAGCCCCGTGGGGCTCCCCTTTTACGAGCAGTACTTC. Translated, this gives CASSPVGLPFYEQYF.